The 25 T cell receptor beta chains below come from one sample, sequenced in a study of T cells in Graves' hyperthyroidism and ophthalmopathy. RNA transcripts provided the source from which TCR beta CDR3 regions were amplified. HTBI primers were employed in a first-round RT-PCR of the TCR CDR3. MiXCR, run by TCRdb on the multiplex PCR reads, gives a single entry per CDR3 protein. The sample includes around 600,000 distinct CDR3 sequences, more than 12% seen only once; the top ten take around 12%. Sequenced input: blood. Receptor source: a woman aged 50 to 65 with Graves' ophthalmopathy.

This clonotype occurred many times. J is TRBJ2-5 and V is TRBV4-2; D is perhaps TRBD1 (5 bases). Germline V CDR1 and CDR2: LGHNA, YNFKEQ. V lost 5 bases to trimming and J lost 1 base, with 11 bases between them. This CDR3 has 14 amino acids. The CDR3 DNA follows: TGTGCCAGCAGCTCTGGACAAACCCAAGAGACCCAGTACTTC. Protein: CASSSGQTQETQYF.

A word on this clonotype: A much more abundant neighbour one base away suggests this may be a read error. The chain carries TRBV27 and TRBJ2-1; D unresolved. V was pared by 5 bases and J by 0 bases, with 2 bases between. The germline V gene has CDR1 MNHEY and CDR2 SMNVEV (reference sequence). The CDR3 runs to 12 residues. This chain's CDR3 is CASSHSYNEQFF. CDR3 sequence (DNA): TGTGCCAGCAGTCACTCCTACAATGAGCAGTTCTTC.

This clonotype was observed at least ten times. The CDR3 DNA follows: TGTGCCAGCAGCGGGACTAGCGGGTACCAAGAGACCCAGTACTTC. Amino acids: CASSGTSGYQETQYF. The gene calls are TRBV28 and TRBJ2-5; 12 positions agree with TRBD2. Trimming removed 6 bases from V and 0 bases from J; junction bases left unmatched: 2. The CDR3 consists of 15 residues. Germline assignment: CDR1 MDHEN and CDR2 SYDVKM.

This clonotype was detected many times. The genes are TRBV27 and TRBJ2-3, with 8 bases lining up with TRBD2. This CDR3 has 16 residues. From germline, CDR1 is MNHEY and CDR2 SMNVEV (reference sequence). Trimming at V came to 5 bases and at J to 6 bases, leaving 13 bases not matched to a gene. DNA for the CDR3: TGTGCCAGCAGTGATCTGGCGGGAGGTTTGGGGGATACGCAGTATTTT. This translates into CASSDLAGGLGDTQYF.

The rearrangement joins TRBV12-5 to TRBJ2-4, with D maybe TRBD2 (5 bases). The length of the CDR3 is 13 residues. In germline, CDR1 is LGHNT, CDR2 FRNRAP. V was shortened by 9 bases and J by 7 bases, with 16 bases between the two germline ends. CDR3 loop: CASLGAGMNIQYF. Written as DNA, the CDR3 is TGTGCTAGCTTGGGAGCAGGCATGAACATTCAGTACTTC.

This clonotype has more than one count but fewer than ten. This rearrangement joins TRBV7-9 to TRBJ2-1; 10 positions match TRBD2. The CDR3 loop spans 18 amino acids. V lost 5 bases to trimming and J lost 2 bases; unmatched junction nucleotides: 12. Per germline, CDR1 SEHNR and CDR2 FQNEAQ (reference sequence). The CDR3 loop reads CASSELIKSGRAYNEQFF. CDR3 nucleotide sequence: TGTGCCAGCAGCGAACTAATTAAAAGCGGGAGGGCCTACAATGAGCAGTTCTTC. The whole variable domain, filled in from reference TRBV7-9 and TRBJ2-1, reads DTGVSQNPRHKITKRGQNVTFRCDPISEHNRLYWYRQTLGQGPEFLTYFQNEAQLEKSRLLSDRFSAERPKGSFSTLEIQRTEQGDSAMYLCASSELIKSGRAYNEQFFGPGTRLTVL.

In the case of this clonotype: This may be a read error: a much more frequent sequence differs by one nucleotide. The V gene is TRBV7-9, the J gene TRBJ2-4; D call uncertain. This CDR3 comprises 15 residues. Germline V gives CDR1 SEHNR, CDR2 FQNEAQ (reference sequence). In DNA, the CDR3 is TGTACCAGCAGCTTATTGGGGTTAGCCAAAAACATTCAGTACTTC. It encodes CTSSLLGLAKNIQYF.

The genes are TRBV2 and TRBJ1-1; the D is unclear. V lost 6 bases and J lost 10, with 15 bases in between. The germline V gene has CDR1 SNHLY and CDR2 FYNNEI. The CDR3 runs to 12 residues. The CDR3 DNA sequence: TGTGCCAGCAGCGAGACCGGGGAGGGAGCTTTCTTT. Its protein product is CASSETGEGAFF.

Many counts were recorded for this clonotype. The rearrangement joins TRBV20-1 to TRBJ1-1, with D tentatively TRBD1 (5 bases). The V end was cut by 2 bases, the J end by 4 bases, with 23 bases between. The germline gives CDR1 DFQATT, CDR2 SNEGSKA (reference sequence). This CDR3 has 17 residues. CDR3 nucleotides: TGCAGTGCTAGATCCCACACGGGGCTAACCCTTCCCACTGAAGCTTTCTTT. Translating it yields CSARSHTGLTLPTEAFF.

This clonotype was counted ten times or more. The chain carries TRBV7-2 and TRBJ1-1; D possibly corresponds to TRBD1 (5 bases). The CDR3 contains 13 residues. Trimming took off 5 bases at V and 0 bases at J, with 7 bases between the two ends. Germline V gene lookup returns CDR1 SGHTA and CDR2 FQGNSA. CDR3 sequence (DNA): TGTGCCAGCAGCCCGACAGTGAACACTGAAGCTTTCTTT. Translation: CASSPTVNTEAFF.

This clonotype was picked up many times. The J gene is TRBJ1-1, the V gene TRBV20-1, with D possibly matching TRBD1 (5 bases). V lost 0 bases to trimming and J lost 5 bases, with 16 bases between them. From germline, CDR1 is DFQATT and CDR2 SNEGSKA (reference sequence). The CDR3 has 15 amino acids. In nucleotides, the CDR3 is TGCAGTGCTAGAGATAGGGGAGAAGGGTGGACTGAAGCTTTCTTT. Protein sequence: CSARDRGEGWTEAFF.

This chain uses TRBV6-2 or TRBV6-3 with TRBJ1-5, with TRBD1 matching 8 bases. CDR3 length: 15 residues. The germline CDR1 and CDR2 sequences are MNHEY and SVGEGT. J was trimmed by 0 bases and V by 5 bases; bases with no gene match: 3. The CDR3 nucleotides are TGTGCCAGCAGTCGGACAGGGAATAGCAATCAGCCCCAGCATTTT. Protein: CASSRTGNSNQPQHF.

Many counts were recorded for this clonotype. The J gene is TRBJ2-1, the V gene TRBV5-1; the match to TRBD2 covers 11 bases. CDR3 size: 16 residues. CDR1 is SGHRS, CDR2 YFSETQ, per germline. J lost 5 bases, V lost 4 bases, and 8 bases had no gene match. CDR3 DNA: TGCGCCAGCAGCACCCTAGCGGGAGGCCTTCACAATGAGCAGTTCTTC. Translating it yields CASSTLAGGLHNEQFF. Combining the CDR3 with reference TRBV5-1 and TRBJ2-1 gives the whole variable domain KAGVTQTPRYLIKTRGQQVTLSCSPISGHRSVSWYQQTPGQGLQFLFEYFSETQRNKGNFPGRFSGRQFSNSRSEMNVSTLELGDSALYLCASSTLAGGLHNEQFFGPGTRLTVL.

This clonotype was detected ten times or more. The rearrangement uses TRBV7-8 and TRBJ2-3; 7 bases are shared with TRBD2. Germline V lookup: CDR1 SGHVS, CDR2 FQNEAQ. CDR3 length: 18 amino acids. Trimming cost V 1 base and J 0 bases; bases outside gene matches: 10. CDR3 residues: CASSLDGGRASSTDTQYF. The CDR3 DNA reads TGTGCCAGCAGCTTAGATGGCGGGAGAGCGTCGAGCACAGATACGCAGTATTTT.

Regarding this clonotype: A much larger clonotype is one base distant, so this may be a read error. This chain uses TRBV3-1 with TRBJ1-6; D gene unclear. Between the trimmed V and J ends, which lost 1 base and 8 bases, there was a span of 9 bases. CDR1 is LGHDT and CDR2 is YNNKEL in the germline V gene (reference sequence). The CDR3 is made up of 14 amino acids. CDR3 sequence reads: CASSQVSRDSPLHF. The DNA of the CDR3 is TGTGCCAGCAGCCAAGTATCAAGGGATTCACCCCTCCACTTT. Supplemented by reference TRBV3-1 and TRBJ1-6, the full variable domain reads DTAVSQTPKYLVTQMGNDKSIKCEQNLGHDTMYWYKQDSKKFLKIMFSYNNKELIINETVPNRFSPKSPDKAHLNLHINSLELGDSAVYFCASSQVSRDSPLHFGNGTRLTVT.

This chain links TRBV7-2 with TRBJ1-1; D unclear. Germline V gene data show CDR1 as SGHTA and CDR2 as FQGNSA. The CDR3 loop spans 12 amino acids. Trimming pared 5 bases from V and 11 bases from J, leaving 15 bases between. CDR3 nucleotide sequence: TGTGCCAGCAGCCCGTTTCTCCGTGACGCTTTCTTT. Residues: CASSPFLRDAFF.

Remarks on this clonotype: This may be a read error: a much more frequent sequence differs by one nucleotide. The chain carries TRBV7-2 and TRBJ2-5; 7 bases match TRBD2. J lost 3 bases, V lost 7 bases, and 11 bases had no gene match. CDR3 length: 15 residues. CDR1 is SGHTA and CDR2 is FQGNSA in the germline V gene. In nucleotides, the CDR3 is TGTGCCAGCAACTATCCCCCTAGCGGAAAAGAGACCCAGTACTTC. It codes for CASNYPPSGKETQYF. The entire variable domain, with the rest obtained from reference TRBV7-2 and TRBJ2-5, is as follows: GAGVSQSPSNKVTEKGKDVELRCDPISGHTALYWYRQSLGQGLEFLIYFQGNSAPDKSGLPSDRFSAERTGGSVSTLTIQRTQQEDSAVYLCASNYPPSGKETQYFGPGTRLLVL.

This clonotype has just one count. This chain links TRBV4-2 with TRBJ1-1; D might be TRBD1 (6 bases). Per the germline V gene, CDR1 is LGHNA and CDR2 is YNFKEQ. This CDR3 has 15 amino acids. Trimming took off 4 bases at V and 0 bases at J, with 12 bases between the two ends. CDR3 in amino acids: CASSPDSSMNTEAFF. The CDR3 coding sequence is TGTGCCAGCAGCCCGGACAGTAGCATGAACACTGAAGCTTTCTTT.

This clonotype was counted at least ten times. V and J are TRBV28 and TRBJ1-3, with D maybe TRBD1 (5 bases). V was pared by 7 bases and J by 8 bases, with 18 bases between. Germline-derived CDR1 and CDR2 are MDHEN and SYDVKM. This CDR3 is 14 amino acids long. The CDR3 DNA sequence: TGTGCCAGCACCCTGGGGGGGACGCGAGACACCATATATTTT. Translating it yields CASTLGGTRDTIYF.

The sample holds many counts of this clonotype. This chain joins TRBV30 and TRBJ1-2; D remains unclear. Trimming pared 1 base from V and 1 base from J, leaving 10 bases between. CDR1 GTSNPN and CDR2 SVGIG come from the germline V gene (reference sequence). CDR3 length: 14 amino acids. The CDR3 DNA is TGTGCCTGGAGTGAGGCAAACTATAACTATGGCTACACCTTC. It encodes CAWSEANYNYGYTF. The full variable domain, in which reference TRBV30 and TRBJ1-2 provide the parts outside the CDR3, is SQTIHQWPATLVQPVGSPLSLECTVEGTSNPNLYWYRQAAGRGLQLLFYSVGIGQISSEVPQNLSASRPQDRQFILSSKKLLLSDSGFYLCAWSEANYNYGYTFGSGTRLTVV.

This clonotype occurred many times. V gene TRBV27 combines with J gene TRBJ2-2, with TRBD2 identical over 9 bases. Trimming cost V 2 bases and J 3 bases; bases outside gene matches: 4. The CDR3 loop spans 16 amino acids. Germline V gene data show CDR1 as MNHEY and CDR2 as SMNVEV (reference sequence). CDR3 nucleotide sequence: TGTGCCAGCAGTTTAGCGGGAGGGCTGTACACCGGGGAGCTGTTTTTT. The encoded protein is CASSLAGGLYTGELFF.

At least ten counts were recorded for this clonotype. V usage is TRBV10-3 and J usage is TRBJ2-7, with 13 bases fitting TRBD2. The CDR3 contains 17 residues. CDR1 ENHRY and CDR2 SYGVKD come from the germline V gene. The ends lost 4 bases at V and 0 bases at J; junction bases unmatched: 6. The CDR3 loop reads CAISGTSGSPLSYEQYF. CDR3 DNA sequence: TGTGCCATCAGTGGGACTAGCGGGAGTCCCCTCTCCTACGAGCAGTACTTC.

The J gene is TRBJ2-3, the V gene TRBV28; TRBD2 matches 12 bases. Trimming took 7 bases from V and 7 from J; bases not matched to a gene: 12. The CDR3 is 16 residues long. Germline CDR1 MDHEN, CDR2 SYDVKM. For the CDR3, the DNA is TGTGCCAGCAACCGGCCCGGGACTAGCGGGCCCCATACGCAGTATTTT. This encodes CASNRPGTSGPHTQYF.

The rearrangement joins TRBV15 to TRBJ1-2, with a possible D match to TRBD1 (5 bases). CDR1 and CDR2 from the germline V gene are LNHNV and YYDKDF (reference sequence). CDR3 length: 14 amino acids. Trimming took 0 bases from V and 8 from J, leaving 13 bases between them. CDR3: CATSRDTGTGGYTF. The CDR3 nucleotides are TGTGCCACCAGCAGAGATACGGGGACGGGGGGCTACACCTTC.

This clonotype was seen a handful of times. This chain connects TRBV19 to TRBJ2-7; 7 nucleotides align to TRBD2. CDR1 is LNHDA and CDR2 is SQIVND in the germline V gene (reference sequence). The CDR3 loop spans 12 amino acids. J was trimmed by 7 bases and V by 1 base; bases with no gene match: 1. This CDR3 is CASSIGGGEQYF. CDR3 bases: TGTGCCAGTAGTATAGGGGGGGGGGAGCAGTACTTC.